The rows below give T cell receptor beta chains drawn from one sample of a study of T cells expressing NK-cell markers. TCRdb re-called the 5' RACE reads and shows each CDR3 protein once, DNA omitted. This table lists about 460,000 distinct CDR3 sequences. Material: blood T cells: a sorted CD56 or NKG2C T cell subset, CD4+ or CD8+ T cells, or bulk PBMC T cells (not recorded which). These receptor sequences come from a woman aged 45-60 years in good health. Both conserved end residues are part of each CDR3. Each record gives: V gene, J gene, CDR3 protein.

TRBV5-1,TRBJ1-5,CASSLGDTFNQPQHF
TRBV5-6,TRBJ2-5,CASSYLKGQGNGETQYF
TRBV10-3,TRBJ2-1,CAISREMNEQFF
TRBV5-1,TRBJ2-3,CASSPGATGGSTDTQYF
TRBV9,TRBJ2-5,CASSVGVPAGSETQYF
TRBV5-1,TRBJ2-7,CASSLDSGGRPYEQYF
TRBV29-1,TRBJ1-1,CSAQQGWNTEAFF
TRBV20-1,TRBJ2-1,CSARGTSFDNEQFF
TRBV20-1,TRBJ2-1,CSARAHTSRPEQFF
TRBV11-3,TRBJ2-3,CASSFGQGPDTQYF
TRBV24-1,TRBJ2-5,CATSEPRVSETQYF
TRBV29-1,TRBJ2-5,CSVEEASRVGETQYF
TRBV5-6,TRBJ2-5,CASSLTETSETQYF
TRBV10-3,TRBJ2-5,CAIERGPGETQYF
TRBV27,TRBJ2-7,CASSPLLAGGLKWQYF
TRBV25-1,TRBJ2-1,CARGLADYNEQFF
TRBV12-3/TRBV12-4,TRBJ2-4,CASSNLRAPAKNIQYF
TRBV3-1,TRBJ1-1,CASSQGDRGGLAFF
TRBV4-1,TRBJ2-1,CASARTGGYNEQFF
TRBV5-1,TRBJ1-3,CASSPEPAGNTIYF
TRBV24-1,TRBJ2-5,CATSETDRGGNQETQYF
TRBV2,TRBJ2-1,CASHSGTYNEQFF
TRBV15,TRBJ1-1,CATSPRLLNAGAFF
TRBV20-1,TRBJ2-1,CSARALELNDNEQFF
TRBV4-1,TRBJ2-1,CASSQDRRFSVNEQFF
TRBV5-1,TRBJ2-3,CASSSELAGVADTQYF
TRBV5-1,TRBJ2-1,CASRDSNYNEQFF
TRBV3-1,TRBJ1-5,CASSQAAMGLNQPQHF
TRBV6-5,TRBJ1-3,CASSYSGGGNTIYF
TRBV10-3,TRBJ1-1,CAIRGADRMNTEAFF
TRBV20-1,TRBJ1-1,CSARDPDRALNTEAFF
TRBV5-1,TRBJ1-5,CASSLAVGESQHF
TRBV12-3/TRBV12-4,TRBJ1-2,CASTSSGQSGGGGYTF
TRBV12-3/TRBV12-4,TRBJ1-2,CASSLGQTGDLYGYTF
TRBV5-5,TRBJ1-5,CASSLKGGNQPQHF
TRBV10-3,TRBJ2-7,CAITGAGQGKDEQYF
TRBV12-3/TRBV12-4,TRBJ1-3,CASRRGTQGNTIYF
TRBV7-8,TRBJ2-1,CASSFFRDRSNEQFF
TRBV28,TRBJ2-7,CASRGLNEQYF
TRBV11-2,TRBJ1-1,CASSLGISGSEAFF
TRBV11-3,TRBJ1-1,CASSLGRYNTEAFF
TRBV12-5,TRBJ2-2,CASEVAGGRNTGELFF
TRBV11-3,TRBJ1-1,CASSPLGVRNTEAFF
TRBV4-1,TRBJ2-1,CASSPVPGQAIHNEQFF
TRBV5-1,TRBJ2-2,CASSPRTEHNTGELFF
TRBV6-6,TRBJ1-3,CASSYLNRGDSGNTIYF
TRBV20-1,TRBJ2-7,CSVPGLGYEQYF
TRBV24-1,TRBJ2-1,CATSDPTSGVSYNEQFF
TRBV4-2,TRBJ1-1,CASSQVGGGAPNTEAFF
TRBV5-1,TRBJ1-2,CASSPQGGNGYTF
TRBV7-8,TRBJ1-4,CASSTYRIPTNEKLFF
TRBV5-1,TRBJ2-4,CASRLYDRDENIQYF
TRBV29-1,TRBJ1-1,CSVESPDWDTEAFF
TRBV12-3/TRBV12-4,TRBJ2-2,CATPPSVANTGELFF
TRBV10-1,TRBJ2-3,CATNFGPTDTQYF